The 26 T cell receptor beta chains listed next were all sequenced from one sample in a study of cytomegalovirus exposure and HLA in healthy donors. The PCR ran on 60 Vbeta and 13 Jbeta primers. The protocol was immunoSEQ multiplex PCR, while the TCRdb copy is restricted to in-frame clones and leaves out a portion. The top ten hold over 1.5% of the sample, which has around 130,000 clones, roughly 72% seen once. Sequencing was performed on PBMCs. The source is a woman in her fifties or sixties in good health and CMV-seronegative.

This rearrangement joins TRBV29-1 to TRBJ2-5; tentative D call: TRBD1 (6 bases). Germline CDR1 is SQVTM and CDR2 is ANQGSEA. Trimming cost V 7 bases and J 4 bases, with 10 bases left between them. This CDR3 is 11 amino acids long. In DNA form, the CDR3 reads TGCAGCGGGCAGGGGCGAGAGACCCAGTACTTC. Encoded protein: CSGQGRETQYF.

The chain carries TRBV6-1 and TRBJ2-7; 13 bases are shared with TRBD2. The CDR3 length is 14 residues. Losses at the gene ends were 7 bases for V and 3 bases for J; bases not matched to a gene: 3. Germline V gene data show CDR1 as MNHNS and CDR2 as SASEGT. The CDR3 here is CASMGLAGHYEQYV. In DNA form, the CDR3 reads TGTGCCAGCATGGGACTAGCGGGGCACTACGAGCAGTACGTC.

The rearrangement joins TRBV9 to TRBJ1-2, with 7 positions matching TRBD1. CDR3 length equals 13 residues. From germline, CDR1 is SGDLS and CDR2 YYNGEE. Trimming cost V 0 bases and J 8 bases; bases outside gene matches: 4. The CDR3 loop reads CASSVGGGDGYTF. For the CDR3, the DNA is TGTGCCAGCAGCGTAGGAGGGGGCGACGGCTACACCTTC.

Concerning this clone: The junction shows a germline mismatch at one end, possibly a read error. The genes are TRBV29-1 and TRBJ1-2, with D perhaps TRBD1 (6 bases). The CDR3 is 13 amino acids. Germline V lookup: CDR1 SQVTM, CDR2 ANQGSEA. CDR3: CSVQAAGAYGYPF. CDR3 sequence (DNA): TGCAGCGTCCAAGCTGCAGGGGCCTATGGCTACCCCTTC.

The CDR3 DNA reads TGTGCCAGCAGCTTAGGTCTCCTTGGGGGGACTGAAGCTTTCTTT. This translates into CASSLGLLGGTEAFF. This rearrangement joins TRBV11-3 to TRBJ1-1; the D gene is possibly TRBD1 (5 bases). Trimming took 1 base from V and 5 from J, leaving 14 bases between them. CDR1 and CDR2 (germline): SGHNT, YENEEA. The CDR3 sequence is 15 residues long.

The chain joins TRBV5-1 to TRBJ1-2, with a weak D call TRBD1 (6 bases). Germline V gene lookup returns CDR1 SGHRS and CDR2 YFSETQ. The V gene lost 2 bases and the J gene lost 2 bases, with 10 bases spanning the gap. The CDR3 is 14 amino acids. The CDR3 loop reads CASSLQGKNYGYTF. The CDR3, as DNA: TGCGCCAGCAGCTTACAGGGAAAAAACTATGGCTACACCTTC.

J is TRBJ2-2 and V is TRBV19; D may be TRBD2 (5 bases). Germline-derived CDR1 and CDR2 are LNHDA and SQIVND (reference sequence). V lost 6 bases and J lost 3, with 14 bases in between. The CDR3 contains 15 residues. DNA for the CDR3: TGTGCCAGTAGCACCCTCCCCGGGGACACCGGGGAGCTGTTTTTT. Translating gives CASSTLPGDTGELFF.

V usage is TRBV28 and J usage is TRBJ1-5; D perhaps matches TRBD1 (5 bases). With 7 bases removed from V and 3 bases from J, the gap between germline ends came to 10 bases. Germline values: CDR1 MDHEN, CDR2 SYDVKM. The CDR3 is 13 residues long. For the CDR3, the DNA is TGTGCCAGCACCGGACACCACAATCAGCCCCAGCATTTT. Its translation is CASTGHHNQPQHF.

CDR3 sequence reads: CASMGLLGRSGTEAFF. The CDR3 bases are TGTGCCAGCATGGGGCTTCTGGGGCGCTCGGGCACTGAAGCTTTCTTT. V and J are TRBV28 and TRBJ1-1; a weak D match, TRBD1 (5 bases). Looked up from germline, CDR1 is MDHEN and CDR2 is SYDVKM. CDR3 length: 16 residues. Trimming pared 7 bases from V and 4 bases from J, leaving 22 bases between.

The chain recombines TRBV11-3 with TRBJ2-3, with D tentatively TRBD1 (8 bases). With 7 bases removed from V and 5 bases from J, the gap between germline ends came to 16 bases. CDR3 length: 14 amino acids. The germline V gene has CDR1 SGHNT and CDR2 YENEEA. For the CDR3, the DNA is TGTGCCAGCAACCAACAGGGGGGGGGAGATACGCAGTATTTT. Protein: CASNQQGGGDTQYF. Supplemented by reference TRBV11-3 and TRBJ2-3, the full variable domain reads EAGVVQSPRYKIIEKKQPVAFWCNPISGHNTLYWYLQNLGQGPELLIRYENEEAVDDSQLPKDRFSAERLKGVDSTLKIQPAELGDSAVYLCASNQQGGGDTQYFGPGTRLTVL.

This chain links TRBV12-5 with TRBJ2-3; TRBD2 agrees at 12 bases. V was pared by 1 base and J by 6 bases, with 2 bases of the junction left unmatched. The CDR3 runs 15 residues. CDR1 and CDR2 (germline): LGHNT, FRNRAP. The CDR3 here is CASGLGLAGVDTQYF. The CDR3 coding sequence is TGTGCTAGTGGTTTGGGACTAGCGGGAGTGGATACGCAGTATTTT. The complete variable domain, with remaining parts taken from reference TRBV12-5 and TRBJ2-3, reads DARVTQTPRHKVTEMGQEVTMRCQPILGHNTVFWYRQTMMQGLELLAYFRNRAPLDDSGMPKDRFSAEMPDATLATLKIQPSEPRDSAVYFCASGLGLAGVDTQYFGPGTRLTVL.

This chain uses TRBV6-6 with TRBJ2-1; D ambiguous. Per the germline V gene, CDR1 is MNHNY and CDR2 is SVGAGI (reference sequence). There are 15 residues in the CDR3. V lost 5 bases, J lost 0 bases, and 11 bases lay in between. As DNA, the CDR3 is TGTGCCAGCAGTCTACAGCTGAGCTCCTACAATGAGCAGTTCTTC. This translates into CASSLQLSSYNEQFF.

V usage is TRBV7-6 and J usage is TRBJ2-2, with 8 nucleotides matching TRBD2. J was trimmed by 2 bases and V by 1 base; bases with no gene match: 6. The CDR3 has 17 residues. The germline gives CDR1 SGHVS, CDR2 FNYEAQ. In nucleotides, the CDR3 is TGTGCCAGCAGCTTAGGGTCTAGCGGGTTTAACACCGGGGAGCTGTTTTTT. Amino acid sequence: CASSLGSSGFNTGELFF. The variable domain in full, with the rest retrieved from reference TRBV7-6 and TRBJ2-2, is GAGVSQSPRYKVTKRGQDVALRCDPISGHVSLYWYRQALGQGPEFLTYFNYEAQQDKSGLPNDRFSAERPEGSISTLTIQRTEQRDSAMYRCASSLGSSGFNTGELFFGEGSRLTVL.

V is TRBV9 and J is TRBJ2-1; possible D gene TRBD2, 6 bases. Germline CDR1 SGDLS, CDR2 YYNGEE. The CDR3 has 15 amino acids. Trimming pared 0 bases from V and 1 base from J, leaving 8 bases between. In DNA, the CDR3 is TGTGCCAGCAGCGTAGACGGGGGATCCTACAATGAGCAGTTCTTC. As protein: CASSVDGGSYNEQFF.

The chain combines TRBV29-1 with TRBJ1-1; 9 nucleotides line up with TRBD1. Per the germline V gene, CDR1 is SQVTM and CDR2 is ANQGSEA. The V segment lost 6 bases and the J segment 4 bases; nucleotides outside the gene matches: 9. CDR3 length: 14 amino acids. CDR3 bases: TGCAGCGTGGGACAGGGCGGGTTTGGCACTGAAGCTTTCTTT. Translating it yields CSVGQGGFGTEAFF.

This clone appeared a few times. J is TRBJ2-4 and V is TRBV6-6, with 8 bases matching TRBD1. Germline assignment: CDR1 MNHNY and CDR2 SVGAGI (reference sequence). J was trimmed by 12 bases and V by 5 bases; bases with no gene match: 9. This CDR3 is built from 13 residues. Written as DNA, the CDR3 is TGTGCCAGCAGTGCCCAGGGGGCGCGGGATCAGTACTTC. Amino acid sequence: CASSAQGARDQYF.

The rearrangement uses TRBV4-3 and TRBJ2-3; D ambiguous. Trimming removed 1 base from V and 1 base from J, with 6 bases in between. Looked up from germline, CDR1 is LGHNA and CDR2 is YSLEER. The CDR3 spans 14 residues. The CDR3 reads CASSQVGGTDTQYF. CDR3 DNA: TGCGCCAGCAGCCAAGTCGGAGGCACAGATACGCAGTATTTT.

The CDR3 DNA sequence: TGTGCCAGCAGGAATGGGGGGGCCTACACAGATACGCAGTATTTT. Its protein product is CASRNGGAYTDTQYF. The rearrangement uses TRBV6-1 and TRBJ2-3; possible D gene TRBD2, 7 bases. With 6 bases removed from V and 2 bases from J, the gap between germline ends came to 15 bases. There are 15 residues in the CDR3. Germline CDR1 is MNHNS and CDR2 is SASEGT.

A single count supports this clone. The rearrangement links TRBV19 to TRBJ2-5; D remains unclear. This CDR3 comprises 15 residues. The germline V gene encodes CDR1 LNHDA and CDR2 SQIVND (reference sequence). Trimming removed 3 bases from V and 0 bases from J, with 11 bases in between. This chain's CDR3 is CASSIFLGNQETQYF. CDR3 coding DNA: TGTGCCAGTAGTATTTTTTTGGGCAACCAAGAGACCCAGTACTTC.

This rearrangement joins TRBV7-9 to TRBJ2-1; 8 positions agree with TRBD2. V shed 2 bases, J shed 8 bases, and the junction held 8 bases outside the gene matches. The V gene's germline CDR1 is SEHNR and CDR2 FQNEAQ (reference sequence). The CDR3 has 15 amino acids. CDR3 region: CASSLHKAGVDEQFF. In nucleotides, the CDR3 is TGTGCCAGCAGCTTACATAAAGCGGGAGTGGATGAGCAGTTCTTC.

The CDR3 DNA is TGTGCCAGCATTCTGGACAGGGGGAACACTGAAGCTTTCTTT. Translating it yields CASILDRGNTEAFF. The gene calls are TRBV6-1 and TRBJ1-1; 9 bases line up with TRBD1. The CDR3 is 14 amino acids. The germline V gene encodes CDR1 MNHNS and CDR2 SASEGT. Trimming cost V 7 bases and J 1 base; bases outside gene matches: 4.

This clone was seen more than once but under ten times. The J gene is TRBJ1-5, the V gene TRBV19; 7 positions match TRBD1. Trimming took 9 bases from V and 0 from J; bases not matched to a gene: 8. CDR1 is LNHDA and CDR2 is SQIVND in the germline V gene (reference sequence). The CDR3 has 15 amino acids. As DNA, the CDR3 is TGTGCCAGCCGGGACAGTCTTTATAGCAATCAGCCCCAGCATTTT. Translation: CASRDSLYSNQPQHF. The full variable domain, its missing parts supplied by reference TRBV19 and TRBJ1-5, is DGGITQSPKYLFRKEGQNVTLSCEQNLNHDAMYWYRQDPGQGLRLIYYSQIVNDFQKGDIAEGYSVSREKKESFPLTVTSAQKNPTAFYLCASRDSLYSNQPQHFGDGTRLSIL.

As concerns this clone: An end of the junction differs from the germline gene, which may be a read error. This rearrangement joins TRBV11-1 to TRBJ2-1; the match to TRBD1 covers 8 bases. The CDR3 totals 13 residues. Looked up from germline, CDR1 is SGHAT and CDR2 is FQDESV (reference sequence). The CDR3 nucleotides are TGTGCCAGCAGCTTAGCCAACAGGGGGACTCCTCTCTTC. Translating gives CASSLANRGTPLF.

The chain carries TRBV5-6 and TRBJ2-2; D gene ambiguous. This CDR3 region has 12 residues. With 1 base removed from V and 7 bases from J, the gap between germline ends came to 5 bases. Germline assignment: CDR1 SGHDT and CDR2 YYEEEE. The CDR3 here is CASSLTYGELFF. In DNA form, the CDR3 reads TGTGCCAGCAGCTTGACCTACGGGGAGCTGTTTTTT.

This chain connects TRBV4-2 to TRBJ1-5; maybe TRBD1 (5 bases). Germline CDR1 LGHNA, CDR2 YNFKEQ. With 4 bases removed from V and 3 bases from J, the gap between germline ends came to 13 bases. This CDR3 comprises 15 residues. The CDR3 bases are TGTGCCAGCAGCCCCTTCGGGGGAAACAATCAGCCCCAGCATTTT. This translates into CASSPFGGNNQPQHF.

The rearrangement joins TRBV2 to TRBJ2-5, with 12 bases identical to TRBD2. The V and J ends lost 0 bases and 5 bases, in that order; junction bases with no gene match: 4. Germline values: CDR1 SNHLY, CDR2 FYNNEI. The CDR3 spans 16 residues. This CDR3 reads CASSEARLAGEETQYF. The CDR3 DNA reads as TGTGCCAGCAGTGAAGCCCGACTAGCGGGAGAGGAGACCCAGTACTTC.